A single sample is the source of the 29 T cell receptor beta chains below, sequenced in a study of neoadjuvant anti-PD-1 for oral cavity cancer. As to time point: after neoadjuvant nivolumab, at surgical resection. Sequencing used immunoSEQ multiplex PCR; TCRdb keeps in-frame clones, though not all of them. Of about 8,000 clones listed, approximately 70% are singletons. The source was PBMCs, collected after nivolumab (anti-PD-1) treatment. The receptor set was obtained from a person aged 40 to 85 with oral cavity squamous cell carcinoma.

V gene TRBV4-3 combines with J gene TRBJ2-2; no reliable D call. V dropped 1 base and J dropped 5 bases, with 5 bases sitting between them. CDR1 is LGHNA, CDR2 YSLEER, per germline. The CDR3 extends over 13 amino acids. The CDR3 DNA is TGCGCCAGCAGCCAAGTACTTACCGGGGAGCTGTTTTTT. Residues: CASSQVLTGELFF.

The sample holds a few counts of this clone. The chain links TRBV18 to TRBJ1-6; maybe TRBD1 (6 bases). This CDR3 spans 15 amino acids. V shed 6 bases and J shed 8 bases, with 17 bases lying between them. Germline V lookup: CDR1 KGHSH, CDR2 LQKENI. The CDR3 here is CASSKQGQVDSPLHF. The CDR3, as DNA: TGTGCCAGCTCCAAACAGGGCCAAGTGGATTCACCCCTCCACTTT.

This clone was counted only a few times. This sequence joins TRBV2 and TRBJ1-2; a weak D match, TRBD1 (6 bases). CDR1 SNHLY and CDR2 FYNNEI come from the germline V gene. V was pared by 6 bases and J by 0 bases, with 11 bases between. This CDR3 comprises 14 residues. This CDR3 is CASRRDTTNYGYTF. CDR3 bases: TGTGCCAGCAGGAGGGACACCACTAACTATGGCTACACCTTC.

This chain links TRBV29-1 with TRBJ1-5; TRBD1 matches at 7 bases. J gave up 4 bases and V 4 bases, and 1 base lay outside the gene matches. Germline V CDR1 and CDR2: SQVTM, ANQGSEA. The CDR3 runs to 12 residues. CDR3 in amino acids: CSVGTGNQPQHF. The CDR3, as DNA: TGCAGCGTTGGGACAGGTAATCAGCCCCAGCATTTT.

The chain combines TRBV7-2 with TRBJ2-7, with 8 bases aligning to TRBD1. J was trimmed by 3 bases and V by 2 bases; bases with no gene match: 15. From germline, CDR1 is SGHTA and CDR2 FQGNSA. The CDR3 is 18 residues long. CDR3 residues: CASSLTLTMTGVGYEQYF. The DNA for the CDR3 is TGTGCCAGCAGCTTAACATTAACGATGACAGGGGTTGGCTACGAGCAGTACTTC.

The chain employs TRBV30 and TRBJ1-6, with 9 bases matching TRBD1. The junction had 7 bases not matched to a gene; V was cut back by 4 bases and J by 3 bases. Germline V gene sequence: CDR1 GTSNPN, CDR2 SVGIG (reference sequence). The CDR3 length is 16 residues. The CDR3: CAWTRTGGSYNSPLHF. CDR3 in DNA: TGTGCCTGGACCCGTACAGGGGGCAGCTATAATTCACCCCTCCACTTT.

The rearrangement links TRBV19 to TRBJ2-1; D is perhaps TRBD2 (5 bases). This CDR3 region has 13 residues. Germline values: CDR1 LNHDA, CDR2 SQIVND (reference sequence). V was shortened by 10 bases and J by 5 bases, with 15 bases between the two germline ends. DNA of the CDR3: TGTGCCACTAACCCGGGAAGAGACAATGAGCAGTTCTTC. Protein sequence: CATNPGRDNEQFF.

J is TRBJ1-5 and V is TRBV28; D gene ambiguous. The ends were cut back, 5 bases at V and 5 bases at J, with 7 bases in the middle. From germline, CDR1 is MDHEN and CDR2 SYDVKM. This CDR3 contains 12 residues. Here the CDR3 reads CASSEKHQPQHF. As DNA, the CDR3 is TGTGCCAGCAGTGAAAAACATCAGCCCCAGCATTTT.

V and J are TRBV10-2 and TRBJ1-5, with 9 bases that match TRBD1. Per germline, CDR1 WSHSY and CDR2 SAAADI. The trim removed 5 bases at V and 2 bases at J, leaving 4 bases unmatched. There are 15 residues in the CDR3. CDR3 residues: CASSWTGDGNQPQHF. DNA for the CDR3: TGCGCCAGCAGTTGGACAGGGGATGGCAATCAGCCCCAGCATTTT.

The chain joins TRBV2 to TRBJ2-3, with D uncertain. V lost 5 bases to trimming and J lost 3 bases, with 24 bases between them. This CDR3 has 18 residues. Germline-derived CDR1 and CDR2 are SNHLY and FYNNEI. This CDR3 reads CASSLLLTTTGRTDTQYF. The CDR3 coding sequence is TGTGCCAGCAGTTTGCTCCTGACCACTACCGGTCGGACAGATACGCAGTATTTT.

The genes are TRBV19 and TRBJ1-4; tentative D call: TRBD1 (6 bases). The V gene lost 7 bases and the J gene lost 7 bases, with 16 bases spanning the gap. Germline-derived CDR1 and CDR2 are LNHDA and SQIVND (reference sequence). This CDR3 has 14 residues. The CDR3 region is CASNRQAGSEKLFF. CDR3 sequence (DNA): TGTGCCAGTAACAGACAGGCGGGAAGTGAAAAACTGTTTTTT.

The chain is built from TRBV5-1 and TRBJ2-2, with a weak D call TRBD1 (8 bases). V shed 3 bases and J shed 1 base, with 13 bases lying between them. The germline V gene encodes CDR1 SGHRS and CDR2 YFSETQ. The CDR3 runs to 16 residues. This chain's CDR3 is CASSSHRGGNTGELFF. As DNA, the CDR3 is TGCGCCAGCAGCTCCCACAGGGGGGGGAACACCGGGGAGCTGTTTTTT. Combining the CDR3 with reference TRBV5-1 and TRBJ2-2 gives the whole variable domain KAGVTQTPRYLIKTRGQQVTLSCSPISGHRSVSWYQQTPGQGLQFLFEYFSETQRNKGNFPGRFSGRQFSNSRSEMNVSTLELGDSALYLCASSSHRGGNTGELFFGEGSRLTVL.

The genes are TRBV5-1 and TRBJ1-4, with D hard to call. V was cut by 0 bases and J by 0 bases, with 9 bases left in between. The germline V gene has CDR1 SGHRS and CDR2 YFSETQ. This CDR3 region has 16 residues. The CDR3 sequence: CASSLDVGATNEKLFF. The CDR3 DNA sequence: TGCGCCAGCAGCTTGGATGTTGGTGCAACTAATGAAAAACTGTTTTTT.

This clone came up a few times. This chain connects TRBV6-5 to TRBJ2-2; the D gene is possibly TRBD2 (5 bases). Trimming left V 0 bases short and J 7 bases short, with 12 bases between. Germline CDR1 and CDR2: MNHEY and SVGAGI. The CDR3 is made up of 15 amino acids. CDR3 loop: CASSYSITRVGELFF. The CDR3 nucleotides are TGTGCCAGCAGTTACTCGATAACTAGGGTCGGGGAGCTGTTTTTT.

The chain has TRBV4-1 and TRBJ1-5; D perhaps matches TRBD1 (5 bases). The CDR3 extends over 16 amino acids. V gave up 0 bases and J gave up 7 bases, with 16 bases separating them. Germline CDR1 is MGHRA and CDR2 is YSYEKL. CDR3 coding DNA: TGCGCCAGCAGCCAAGATATGGGGCAGGGTTTCCAGCCCCAGCATTTT. It translates to CASSQDMGQGFQPQHF.

This clone was observed a handful of times. The chain has TRBV2 and TRBJ2-5, with D maybe TRBD2 (5 bases). V lost 3 bases and J 5 bases, leaving 7 bases between the germline ends. This CDR3 is built from 12 residues. Germline CDR1 SNHLY, CDR2 FYNNEI. This CDR3 reads CASSDRRETQYF. As DNA, the CDR3 is TGTGCCAGCAGTGATAGGAGGGAGACCCAGTACTTC.

This clone appeared a few times. The chain is built from TRBV15 and TRBJ1-1; D not resolved. There are 10 residues in the CDR3. Germline V CDR1 and CDR2: LNHNV, YYDKDF (reference sequence). V lost 4 bases and J 8 bases, leaving 5 bases between the germline ends. As DNA, the CDR3 is TGTGCCACCAGCAATCGAGAAGCTTTCTTT. Translation gives CATSNREAFF.

CDR3 nucleotide sequence: TGTGCCAGCTTACAGACAGGGAGCGACACTGAAGCTTTCTTT. This gives the protein CASLQTGSDTEAFF. The chain links TRBV21-1 to TRBJ1-1; the DNA was not used to check the table's D call, TRBD1. TRBV21-1 is shown as a pseudogene. This CDR3 region has 14 residues.

This clone was counted between two and nine times. The V gene is TRBV2, the J gene TRBJ2-5, with 12 bases matching TRBD2. The germline CDR1 and CDR2 sequences are SNHLY and FYNNEI. The CDR3 spans 13 residues. Trimming took 10 bases from V and 10 from J; bases not matched to a gene: 10. The CDR3 region is CAILAGGRGDQYF. Here the CDR3 DNA reads TGTGCCATCCTAGCGGGGGGGCGCGGAGACCAGTACTTC.

This sequence joins TRBV6-5 and TRBJ1-2; D remains ambiguous. V dropped 7 bases and J dropped 7 bases, with 19 bases sitting between them. CDR3 size: 14 residues. Germline V gene data show CDR1 as MNHEY and CDR2 as SVGAGI. As DNA, the CDR3 is TGTGCCAGCACCTCCGTGGACGGATCTGCTGGCTACACCTTC. It translates to CASTSVDGSAGYTF.

V usage is TRBV7-8 and J usage is TRBJ2-7; TRBD2 might be the D (6 bases). V was pared by 5 bases and J by 2 bases, with 13 bases between. The CDR3 totals 14 residues. Per the germline V gene, CDR1 is SGHVS and CDR2 is FQNEAQ. In nucleotides, the CDR3 is TGTGCCAGCAGCCTATCCCGGGGGACCTACGAGCAGTACTTC. This translates into CASSLSRGTYEQYF.

CDR3: CASSASQGRANSPLHF. CDR3 in DNA: TGTGCCAGCAGCGCGTCACAGGGTCGTGCGAATTCACCCCTCCACTTT. This chain uses TRBV7-9 with TRBJ1-6, with D possibly being TRBD1 (6 bases). The germline gives CDR1 SEHNR, CDR2 FQNEAQ (reference sequence). The V and J ends lost 5 bases and 7 bases respectively, with 18 bases between them. The CDR3 spans 16 residues.

This clone has more than one count but fewer than ten. The chain links TRBV27 to TRBJ2-2; D gene unclear. CDR3 length: 14 amino acids. CDR1 MNHEY and CDR2 SMNVEV come from the germline V gene (reference sequence). Trimming took off 2 bases at V and 2 bases at J, with 6 bases between the two ends. The CDR3 region is CASSLTENTGELFF. The CDR3 DNA reads as TGTGCCAGCAGTTTAACGGAAAACACCGGGGAGCTGTTTTTT.

The gene calls are TRBV2 and TRBJ1-5; D is undetermined. The V end was cut by 2 bases, the J end by 4 bases, with 9 bases between. The CDR3 loop spans 14 amino acids. Germline CDR1 and CDR2: SNHLY and FYNNEI. The CDR3 DNA is TGTGCCAGCAGTGAAATCGGAGGGAATCAGCCCCAGCATTTT. Its protein is CASSEIGGNQPQHF.

The V and J genes are TRBV7-9 and TRBJ1-6; TRBD1 matches 7 bases. This CDR3 is 16 amino acids long. V trimming: 5 bases; J trimming: 2 bases; junction bases outside the gene matches: 6. CDR1 and CDR2 from the germline V gene are SEHNR and FQNEAQ (reference sequence). The DNA for the CDR3 is TGTGCCAGCAGCCACCGACAGGGACCCTATAATTCACCCCTCCACTTT. It codes for CASSHRQGPYNSPLHF. The full variable domain, in which reference TRBV7-9 and TRBJ1-6 provide the parts outside the CDR3, is DTGVSQNPRHKITKRGQNVTFRCDPISEHNRLYWYRQTLGQGPEFLTYFQNEAQLEKSRLLSDRFSAERPKGSFSTLEIQRTEQGDSAMYLCASSHRQGPYNSPLHFGNGTRLTVT.

Here the CDR3 reads CASSIGQSSYNSPLHF. CDR3 sequence (DNA): TGTGCCAGTAGTATCGGACAGAGCTCCTATAATTCACCCCTCCACTTT. V usage is TRBV19 and J usage is TRBJ1-6; D is possibly TRBD1 (6 bases). The CDR3 contains 16 residues. Trimming pared 3 bases from V and 0 bases from J, leaving 9 bases between. CDR1 is LNHDA and CDR2 is SQIVND in the germline V gene (reference sequence).

The chain uses TRBV6-1 and TRBJ2-5; 7 positions agree with TRBD1. CDR1 is MNHNS and CDR2 is SASEGT in the germline V gene. The CDR3 length is 17 residues. V was clipped by 3 bases and J by 0 bases; unmatched bases: 10. CDR3 nucleotide sequence: TGTGCCAGCAGTGAGGGCCGGACAGGTCGGTACCAAGAGACCCAGTACTTC. It codes for CASSEGRTGRYQETQYF.

This rearrangement joins TRBV9 to TRBJ2-1, with D possibly called TRBD1 or TRBD2 (7 bases each). Germline V gene data show CDR1 as SGDLS and CDR2 as YYNGEE. Trimming left V 5 bases short and J 7 bases short, with 22 bases between. The CDR3 is made up of 16 amino acids. CDR3 sequence (DNA): TGTGCCAGCAGACCCGTTGGGAGGGGGCGTCAAAATGAGCAGTTCTTC. Amino acids: CASRPVGRGRQNEQFF.

This rearrangement joins TRBV18 to TRBJ1-6, with D possibly being TRBD1 (6 bases). The CDR3 contains 13 residues. V dropped 4 bases and J dropped 9 bases, with 10 bases sitting between them. Germline V lookup: CDR1 KGHSH, CDR2 LQKENI. The CDR3 DNA reads as TGTGCCAGCTCACAGGGGGAGGCTTCACCCCTCCACTTT. Protein sequence: CASSQGEASPLHF.